This T cell receptor (beta chain) was identified in a study of cytomegalovirus exposure and HLA in healthy donors. Study results and limitations: Owing to their indistinguishability, certain V segments, notably TRBV6-2 and TRBV6-3, were excluded. In vitro data verified three CMV-associated chains as specific for CMV antigens. Earlier analysis found most TCR beta V segments productive about 90% or about 30% of the time. CMV serostatus was the sole immune exposure information available.

In the PCR, 60 Vbeta and 13 Jbeta primers were used. Generated by immunoSEQ multiplex PCR, the TCRdb table keeps only in-frame clones and is missing some. This table has under 110,000 clones, 70% to 80% appearing once. From germline, CDR1 is SGHVS and CDR2 FQNEAQ. The V and J ends lost 6 bases and 7 bases, in that order; junction bases with no gene match: 3. This CDR3 has 13 residues. This clone came up once. Its cognate antigen is unknown. Specimen: PBMCs. This TCR was recovered from a man aged 60-69 years in good health and CMV-seronegative. V is TRBV7-8 and J is TRBJ1-6; 7 bases agree with TRBD1. CDR3 sequence reads: CASRGQVNSPLHF. The CDR3 region has the DNA TGTGCCAGCAGAGGACAGGTGAATTCACCCCTCCACTTT.